This TCR beta chain was observed in a study of chemoradiotherapy in HPV16-positive cancers. Overall study context: Candidate HPV-specific clones and shared TCR motifs came from two HPV16-positive patients.

Germline assignment: CDR1 SEHNR and CDR2 FQNEAQ (reference sequence). This CDR3 has 14 residues. J lost 3 bases, V lost 4 bases, and 3 bases had no gene match. Regarding this clone: Its antigen is unknown.

Method: immunoSEQ multiplex PCR; TCRdb's copy keeps in-frame clones and lacks some. Among around 5,000 clones listed, more than 95% were seen once. General study points: Candidate HPV-specific clones and E7-related TCR motifs grew in tumor during treatment. Better recurrence-free survival went with HPV-responsive T-cell expansion in HPV16-positive patients.

This TCR derives from a human donor with HPV-associated anogenital cancer. The J gene is TRBJ2-4, the V gene TRBV7-9; 7 bases agree with TRBD1. The source was tumor tissue, collected from a patient who underwent chemoradiotherapy. This CDR3 reads CASSSPGGKNIQYF. Here the CDR3 DNA reads TGTGCCAGCAGCTCCCCAGGGGGCAAAAACATTCAGTACTTC.